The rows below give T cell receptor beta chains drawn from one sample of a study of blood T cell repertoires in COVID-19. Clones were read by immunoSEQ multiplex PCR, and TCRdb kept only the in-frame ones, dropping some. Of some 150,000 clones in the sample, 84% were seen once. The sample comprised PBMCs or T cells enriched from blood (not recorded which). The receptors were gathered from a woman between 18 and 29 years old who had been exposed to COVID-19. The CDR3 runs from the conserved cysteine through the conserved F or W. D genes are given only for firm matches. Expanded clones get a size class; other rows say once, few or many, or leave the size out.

DNA: TGTGCCTGGAGTGTAGGGACAGGGCGCGAGCAGTACTTC; CDR3: CAWSVGTGREQYF; J: TRBJ2-7; length: 13; V: TRBV30; size: NA; D: TRBD1
DNA: TGCGCCAGCAGCGCGGGACTAGCGGGAAACAATGAGCAGTTCTTC; CDR3: CASSAGLAGNNEQFF; J: TRBJ2-1; length: 15; V: TRBV5-1; size: NA; D: TRBD2
DNA: TGCAGCGTTGAAGAGGGCAGCACTGAAGCTTTCTTT; CDR3: CSVEEGSTEAFF; J: TRBJ1-1; length: 12; V: TRBV29-1; size: NA; D: NA
DNA: TGCGCCAGCAGTTCTAGCGGGAGCACAGATACGCAGTATTTT; CDR3: CASSSSGSTDTQYF; J: TRBJ2-3; length: 14; V: TRBV10-2; size: NA; D: TRBD2
DNA: TGCGCCAGCAGCTATAGGCAGGGGACCGCCTACGAGCAGTACTTC; CDR3: CASSYRQGTAYEQYF; J: TRBJ2-7; length: 15; V: TRBV5-1; size: NA; D: NA
DNA: TGTGCCTGGAGTTTAATCGGGACAGGGGGCGCCGGGACTGAAGCTTTCTTT; CDR3: CAWSLIGTGGAGTEAFF; J: TRBJ1-1; length: 17; V: TRBV30; size: NA; D: TRBD1
DNA: TGTGCCAGCAGCAACGACAGGGGATGCGAGACCCAGTACTTC; CDR3: CASSNDRGCETQYF; J: TRBJ2-5; length: 14; V: TRBV21-1; size: once; D: NA
DNA: TGTGCCAGCAGCCACCTGGGGACTAATCAGCCCCAGCATTTT; CDR3: CASSHLGTNQPQHF; J: TRBJ1-5; length: 14; V: TRBV14; size: few; D: NA
DNA: TGTGCCAGTAGTATTCTAGCGGGGATACCGAGCTCCTACAATGAGCAGTTCTTC; CDR3: CASSILAGIPSSYNEQFF; J: TRBJ2-1; length: 18; V: TRBV19; size: NA; D: TRBD2
DNA: TGCAGCGCATTACAGGGTATCGACTATGGCTACACCTTC; CDR3: CSALQGIDYGYTF; J: TRBJ1-2; length: 13; V: TRBV29-1; size: NA; D: NA
DNA: TGCGCCAGCAGCCAAGCTCAGGCAGATACGCAGTATTTT; CDR3: CASSQAQADTQYF; J: TRBJ2-3; length: 13; V: TRBV4-3; size: NA; D: NA
DNA: TGCGCCAGCAGCCCCCCAGCGGAGACCCAGTACTTC; CDR3: CASSPPAETQYF; J: TRBJ2-5; length: 12; V: TRBV5-1; size: NA; D: NA
DNA: TGTGCCAGCTCACCGATGGCGGATTACAATGAGCAGTTCTTC; CDR3: CASSPMADYNEQFF; J: TRBJ2-1; length: 14; V: TRBV18; size: NA; D: NA
DNA: TGTGCCACCAGTGATGGAACCGGGACAGCCTTCTACAATGAGCAGTTCTTC; CDR3: CATSDGTGTAFYNEQFF; J: TRBJ2-1; length: 17; V: TRBV24-1; size: once; D: TRBD1
DNA: TGTGCCAGCAGCCAAAACAATGAGCAGTTCTTC; CDR3: CASSQNNEQFF; J: TRBJ2-1; length: 11; V: TRBV27; size: NA; D: NA
DNA: TGTGCCAGCAGCCAGGGACAGGGACGCACCTTC; CDR3: CASSQGQGRTF; J: TRBJ1-2; length: 11; V: TRBV7-2; size: NA; D: TRBD1
DNA: TGTGCCAGCAGCTCACGACCCAGGGGAAGCTACGAGCAGTACTTC; CDR3: CASSSRPRGSYEQYF; J: TRBJ2-7; length: 15; V: TRBV11-3; size: NA; D: NA
DNA: TGCGCCAGCAGCCAAGAACGAGGGGGACAGGGGGCCCAAATTAGCTATGGCTACACCTTC; CDR3: CASSQERGGQGAQISYGYTF; J: TRBJ1-2; length: 20; V: TRBV4-1; size: NA; D: TRBD1
DNA: TGTGCCAGCAGCTTTCGAGGGCGGGAGCACCACGAGCAGTACTTC; CDR3: CASSFRGREHHEQYF; J: TRBJ2-7; length: 15; V: TRBV7-6; size: NA; D: TRBD2
DNA: TGTGCCAGCAGGCAGGACTCCTACAATGAGCAGTTCTTC; CDR3: CASRQDSYNEQFF; J: TRBJ2-1; length: 13; V: TRBV25-1; size: NA; D: NA
DNA: TGTGCCTGGAGCCCCAAGGGACAGGGGGTTTATAGCAATCAGCCCCAGCATTTT; CDR3: CAWSPKGQGVYSNQPQHF; J: TRBJ1-5; length: 18; V: TRBV30; size: few; D: TRBD1
DNA: TGTGCCAGCAGCTCCCCTAGCGGGGGCAAAAACATTCAGTACTTC; CDR3: CASSSPSGGKNIQYF; J: TRBJ2-4; length: 15; V: TRBV7-9; size: NA; D: TRBD2
DNA: TGTGCCAGCAGCAAAGGTTCAGGGGAGGGTGGAAACACCATATATTTT; CDR3: CASSKGSGEGGNTIYF; J: TRBJ1-3; length: 16; V: TRBV21-1; size: NA; D: NA
DNA: TGCGCCAGCAGCTTGGTTCCAGCGGGAGGCCCCCCATCGGGCCAGTACTTC; CDR3: CASSLVPAGGPPSGQYF; J: TRBJ2-5; length: 17; V: TRBV5-1; size: NA; D: TRBD2
DNA: TGTGCCAGCAGTTTAGCAGCGGGAGGGACCTACGAGCAGTACTTC; CDR3: CASSLAAGGTYEQYF; J: TRBJ2-7; length: 15; V: TRBV28; size: NA; D: TRBD2
DNA: TGTGCCTGGAGCCCCCGGGACAATGAGCAGTTCTTC; CDR3: CAWSPRDNEQFF; J: TRBJ2-1; length: 12; V: TRBV30; size: many; D: NA
DNA: TGTGCCAGCTCCCCCACTAGCGGGAAAGGTGAGCAGTTCTTC; CDR3: CASSPTSGKGEQFF; J: TRBJ2-1; length: 14; V: TRBV18; size: NA; D: TRBD2
DNA: TGTGCCTCCCTCCCTGAAGCTTTCTTT; CDR3: CASLPEAFF; J: TRBJ1-1; length: 9; V: TRBV30; size: NA; D: NA
DNA: TGTGCCAGCAGTGACACGGCGGGAGGACCCTACAATGAGCAGTTCTTC; CDR3: CASSDTAGGPYNEQFF; J: TRBJ2-1; length: 16; V: TRBV6-4; size: NA; D: TRBD2
DNA: TGTGCCAGCAGCCAAGGAGGCCACCAGGGAAACACCATATATTTT; CDR3: CASSQGGHQGNTIYF; J: TRBJ1-3; length: 15; V: TRBV3-1/TRBV3-2; size: NA; D: NA
DNA: TGTGCCAGCAGCTCGGGACTAGCGGGAGGGGAGCTGTTTTTT; CDR3: CASSSGLAGGELFF; J: TRBJ2-2; length: 14; V: TRBV7-9; size: many; D: TRBD2
DNA: TGTGCCAGTAGTATAGCAGAAGGCGGAACTGAAGCTTTCTTT; CDR3: CASSIAEGGTEAFF; J: TRBJ1-1; length: 14; V: TRBV19; size: NA; D: NA
DNA: TGTGCCAGCAGCTTAGACCGCTTTAGGCCCCAGCATTTT; CDR3: CASSLDRFRPQHF; J: TRBJ1-5; length: 13; V: TRBV7-9; size: NA; D: NA